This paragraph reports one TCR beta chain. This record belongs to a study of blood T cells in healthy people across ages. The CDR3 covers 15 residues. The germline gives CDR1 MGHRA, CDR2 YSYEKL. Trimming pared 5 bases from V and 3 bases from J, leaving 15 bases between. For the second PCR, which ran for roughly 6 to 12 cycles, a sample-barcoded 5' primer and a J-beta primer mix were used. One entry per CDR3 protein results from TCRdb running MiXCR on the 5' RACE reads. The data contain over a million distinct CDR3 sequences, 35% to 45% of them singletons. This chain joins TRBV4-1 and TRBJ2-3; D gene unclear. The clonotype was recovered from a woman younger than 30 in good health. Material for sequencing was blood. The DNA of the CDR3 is TGCGCCAGCAGCGCCATGGGGATGGGAACAGATACGCAGTATTTT. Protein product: CASSAMGMGTDTQYF.